This is a list of T cell receptor beta chains from one sample in a study of vaccination and CD4 T cells after COVID-19. TCRdb re-called the PCR reads with MiXCR, one entry per CDR3 protein. The sample holds under 15,000 distinct CDR3 sequences, about 29% seen once. These TCRs' antigens remain unknown. Sequencing used cultured CD4+ T cells from blood. The receptors shown here come from a human donor with COVID-19. Each CDR3 is given with its conserved first and last residue. A clone size is listed for some rows: how often the clone was seen (once, few, many), or a class if it is expanded.

length	V	J	size	CDR3
12	TRBV30	TRBJ1-2	few	CAWSGRNYGYTF
16	TRBV6-2/TRBV6-3	TRBJ2-2	.	CASTTWLAGKTGELFF
13	TRBV19	TRBJ1-2	.	CASYTGYDYGYTF
15	TRBV5-8	TRBJ2-3	.	CASSLVGVGTDTQYF
13	TRBV6-1	TRBJ1-2	.	CASRTSGTYGYTF
17	TRBV15	TRBJ1-4	.	CATSRDPRGTGGVKLFF
13	TRBV7-2	TRBJ2-1	few	CASSKTVDNEQFF
14	TRBV6-1	TRBJ2-6	.	CASGESSGANVLTF
15	TRBV19	TRBJ2-2	few	CASKKTDSITGELFF
15	TRBV18	TRBJ2-4	few	CASSTGTGHGNIQYF
13	TRBV6-1	TRBJ2-5	once	CASRIQGQETQYF
12	TRBV6-1	TRBJ1-2	.	CASTLRGYGYTF
15	TRBV5-3	TRBJ2-5	few	CASSGGGGKTETQYF
13	TRBV7-6	TRBJ1-5	few	CASSPGGWQPQHF
13	TRBV2	TRBJ2-5	.	CASRIGTGETQYF
12	TRBV30	TRBJ2-3	once	CAWSPQGDTQYF
15	TRBV15	TRBJ1-5	medium-sized	CATSRDRVFWQPQHF
14	TRBV11-2	TRBJ2-5	medium-sized	CASSLGGEKETQYF
11	TRBV19	TRBJ1-3	few	CASMIGNTIYF
15	TRBV6-1	TRBJ2-7	.	CASRITPGHPYEQYF
13	TRBV19	TRBJ1-3	few	CASTGAAGNTIYF
16	TRBV5-6	TRBJ2-1	.	CASSLKRGFSYNEQFF
13	TRBV6-1	TRBJ2-7	few	CASSLAHSYEQYF
16	TRBV4-2	TRBJ1-2	.	CASSQGGLISHLGYTF
15	TRBV20-1	TRBJ2-1	.	CSARHGRGGRNEQFF
15	TRBV12-3/TRBV12-4	TRBJ2-7	.	CASSPSGGGHYEQYF
13	TRBV11-2	TRBJ2-2	.	CASSLQGSGELFF
14	TRBV19	TRBJ1-5	.	CASSSTGGDQPQHF
14	TRBV7-2	TRBJ2-1	.	CASSATGGPAEQFF
14	TRBV5-4	TRBJ2-5	few	CASSLPGVQETQYF
13	TRBV7-2	TRBJ1-2	.	CASSFGQSYGYTF
15	TRBV11-2	TRBJ2-4	few	CASSLEGGGATLQYF
14	TRBV15	TRBJ2-3	few	CATSRGSTTDTQYF
15	TRBV10-1	TRBJ2-2	few	CASSGRGRDTGELFF
14	TRBV12-3/TRBV12-4	TRBJ1-5	few	CASSLAYSNQPQHF
15	TRBV12-3/TRBV12-4	TRBJ2-3	few	CASSFRGGFTDTQYF
16	TRBV21-1	TRBJ2-7	.	CASSKAGGQGFYEQYF
17	TRBV12-3/TRBV12-4	TRBJ2-4	.	CASSFRQGHLAKNIQYF
15	TRBV30	TRBJ1-1	.	CAWSADLFGNTEAFF
13	TRBV7-9	TRBJ1-2	.	CASSPQTNYGYTF
13	TRBV2	TRBJ2-3	few	CASGGVGTDTQYF
15	TRBV20-1	TRBJ1-1	few	CSARDRRSSNTEAFF
16	TRBV28	TRBJ1-5	few	CASIKGRVGSNQPQHF
13	TRBV18	TRBJ2-7	.	CASWGGTAYEQYF
14	TRBV20-1	TRBJ2-1	few	CSAKWTSGYLEQFF
14	TRBV5-4	TRBJ2-3	.	CASSLRDSTDTQYF